Described below is a single T cell receptor (beta chain) sequence and its context. The antigen is not known. Measured with immunoSEQ multiplex PCR; TCRdb has only the in-frame clones, and not every one. Here the sample spans around 28,000 clones, roughly 85% being singletons. The record originates from a study of graft-versus-host responses after intestinal transplantation. Study details: Each recipient received a multivisceral, liver-intestinal, or isolated intestinal graft. Following induction with anti-thymocyte globulin, all recipients were given tacrolimus and steroids for three to four years. Whole-study results and caveats: There were GvH clones found in recipient marrow, and some of them appeared first in ileum or blood. Allografts from individuals with graft-donor T cell macrochimerism displayed high graft-versus-host to host-versus-graft clonal ratios.

The source was PBMCs, collected 27 to 29 days after intestinal transplant. The TCR was taken from a human patient who received an intestinal transplant, so some T cells may come from the graft donor.

CDR3 sequence: CASSSPLVSPGSEQYF. The DNA of the CDR3 is TGTGCCAGCAGTTCTCCCCTTGTTTCCCCTGGATCCGAGCAGTACTTC. The chain carries TRBV28 and TRBJ2-7; D is uncertain. Germline loops: CDR1 MDHEN, CDR2 SYDVKM. CDR3 size: 16 residues. Trimming stripped 4 bases from V and 6 bases from J, with 22 bases between. Full variable domain (missing parts from reference TRBV28 and TRBJ2-7): DVKVTQSSRYLVKRTGEKVFLECVQDMDHENMFWYRQDPGLGLRLIYFSYDVKMKEKGDIPEGYSVSREKKERFSLILESASTNQTSMYLCASSSPLVSPGSEQYFGPGTRLTVT.